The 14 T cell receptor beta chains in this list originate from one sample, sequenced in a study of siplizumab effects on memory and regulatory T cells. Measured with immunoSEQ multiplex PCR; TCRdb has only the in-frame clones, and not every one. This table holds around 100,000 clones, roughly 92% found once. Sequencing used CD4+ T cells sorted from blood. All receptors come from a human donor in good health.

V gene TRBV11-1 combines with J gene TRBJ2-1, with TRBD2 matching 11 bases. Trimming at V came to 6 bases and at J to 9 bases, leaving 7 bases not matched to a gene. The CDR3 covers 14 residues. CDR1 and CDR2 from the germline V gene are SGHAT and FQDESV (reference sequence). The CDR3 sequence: CASSQTSGMLEQFF. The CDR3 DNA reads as TGTGCCAGCAGTCAGACTAGCGGGATGCTTGAGCAGTTCTTC.

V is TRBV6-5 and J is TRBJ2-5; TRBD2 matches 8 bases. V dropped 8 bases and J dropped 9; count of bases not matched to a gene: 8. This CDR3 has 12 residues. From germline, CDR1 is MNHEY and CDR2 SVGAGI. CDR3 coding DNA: TGTGCCAGCGGGACTAGGGGAGCGGCCCAGTACTTC. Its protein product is CASGTRGAAQYF.

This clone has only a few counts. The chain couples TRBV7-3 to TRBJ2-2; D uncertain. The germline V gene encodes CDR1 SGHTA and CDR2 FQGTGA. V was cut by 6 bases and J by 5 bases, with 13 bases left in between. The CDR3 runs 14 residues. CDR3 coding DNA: TGTGCCAGCAGTCCCACCAGGTTGACCGGGGAGCTGTTTTTT. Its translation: CASSPTRLTGELFF.

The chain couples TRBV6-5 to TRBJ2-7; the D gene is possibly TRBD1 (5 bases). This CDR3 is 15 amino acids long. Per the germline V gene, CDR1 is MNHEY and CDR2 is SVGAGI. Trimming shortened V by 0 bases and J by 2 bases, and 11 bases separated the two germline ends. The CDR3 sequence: CASSYSGQIAYEQYF. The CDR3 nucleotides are TGTGCCAGCAGTTACTCGGGGCAGATCGCCTACGAGCAGTACTTC.

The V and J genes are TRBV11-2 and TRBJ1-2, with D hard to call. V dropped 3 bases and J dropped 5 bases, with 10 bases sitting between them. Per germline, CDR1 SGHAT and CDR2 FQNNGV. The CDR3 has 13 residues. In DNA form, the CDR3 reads TGTGCCAGCAGCTTGAAGCGGTCTTATGGCTACACCTTC. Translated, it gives CASSLKRSYGYTF.

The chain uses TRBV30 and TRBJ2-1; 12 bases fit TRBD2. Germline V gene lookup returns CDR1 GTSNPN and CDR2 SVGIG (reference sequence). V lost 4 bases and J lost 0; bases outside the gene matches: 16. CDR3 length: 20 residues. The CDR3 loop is CAWMRYPLAGGSPSYNEQFF. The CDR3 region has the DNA TGTGCCTGGATGAGGTACCCTCTAGCGGGAGGGTCCCCCTCCTACAATGAGCAGTTCTTC.

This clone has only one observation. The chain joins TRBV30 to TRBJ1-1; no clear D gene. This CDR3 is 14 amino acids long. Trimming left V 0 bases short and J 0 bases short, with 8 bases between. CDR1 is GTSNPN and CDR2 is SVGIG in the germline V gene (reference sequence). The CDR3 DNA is TGTGCCTGGAGTGTACGACGGGTGAACACTGAAGCTTTCTTT. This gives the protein CAWSVRRVNTEAFF.

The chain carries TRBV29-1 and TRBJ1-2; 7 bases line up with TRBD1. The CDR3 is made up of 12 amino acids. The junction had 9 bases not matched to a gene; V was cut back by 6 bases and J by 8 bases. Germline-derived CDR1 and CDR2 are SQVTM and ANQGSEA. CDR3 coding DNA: TGCAGCGTGAGTCTTTGGGACAGCGGCTACACCTTC. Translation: CSVSLWDSGYTF.

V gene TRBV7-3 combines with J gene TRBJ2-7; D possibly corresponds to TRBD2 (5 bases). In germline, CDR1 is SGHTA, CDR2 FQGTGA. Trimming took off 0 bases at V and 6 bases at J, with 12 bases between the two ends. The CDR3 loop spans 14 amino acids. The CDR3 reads CASSLTGLVSEQYF. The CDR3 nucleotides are TGTGCCAGCAGCTTAACCGGACTTGTTAGCGAGCAGTACTTC.

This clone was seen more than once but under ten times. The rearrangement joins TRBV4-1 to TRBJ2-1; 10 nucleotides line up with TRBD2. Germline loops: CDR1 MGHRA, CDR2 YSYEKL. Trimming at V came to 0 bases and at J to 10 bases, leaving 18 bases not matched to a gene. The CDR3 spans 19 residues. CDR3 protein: CASSQDWVSASGSFREQFF. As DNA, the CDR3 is TGCGCCAGCAGCCAAGATTGGGTGAGCGCTAGCGGGAGTTTTCGAGAGCAGTTCTTC.

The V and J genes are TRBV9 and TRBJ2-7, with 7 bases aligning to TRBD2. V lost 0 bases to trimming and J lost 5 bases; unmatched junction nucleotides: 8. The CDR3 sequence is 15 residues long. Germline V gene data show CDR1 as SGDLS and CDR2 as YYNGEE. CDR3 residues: CASSVGGGRGDEQYF. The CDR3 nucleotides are TGTGCCAGCAGCGTAGGGGGCGGGAGAGGTGACGAGCAGTACTTC.

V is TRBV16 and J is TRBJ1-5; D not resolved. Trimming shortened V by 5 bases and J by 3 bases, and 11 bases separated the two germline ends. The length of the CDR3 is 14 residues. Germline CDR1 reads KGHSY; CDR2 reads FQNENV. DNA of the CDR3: TGTGCCAGCAGCAACACCAGGCCCAATCAGCCCCAGCATTTT. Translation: CASSNTRPNQPQHF.

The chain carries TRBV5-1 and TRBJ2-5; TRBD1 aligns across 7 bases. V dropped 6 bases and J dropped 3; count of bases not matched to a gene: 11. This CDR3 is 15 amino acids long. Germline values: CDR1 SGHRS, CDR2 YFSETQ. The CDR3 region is CASNHGDSGKETQYF. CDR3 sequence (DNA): TGCGCCAGCAACCACGGGGACAGTGGCAAAGAGACCCAGTACTTC.

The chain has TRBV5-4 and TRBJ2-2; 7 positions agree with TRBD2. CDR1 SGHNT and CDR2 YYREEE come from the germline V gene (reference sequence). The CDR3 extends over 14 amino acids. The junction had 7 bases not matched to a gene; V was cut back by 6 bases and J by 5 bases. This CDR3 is CASTWAGVTGELFF. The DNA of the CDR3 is TGTGCCAGCACCTGGGCGGGGGTAACCGGGGAGCTGTTTTTT.